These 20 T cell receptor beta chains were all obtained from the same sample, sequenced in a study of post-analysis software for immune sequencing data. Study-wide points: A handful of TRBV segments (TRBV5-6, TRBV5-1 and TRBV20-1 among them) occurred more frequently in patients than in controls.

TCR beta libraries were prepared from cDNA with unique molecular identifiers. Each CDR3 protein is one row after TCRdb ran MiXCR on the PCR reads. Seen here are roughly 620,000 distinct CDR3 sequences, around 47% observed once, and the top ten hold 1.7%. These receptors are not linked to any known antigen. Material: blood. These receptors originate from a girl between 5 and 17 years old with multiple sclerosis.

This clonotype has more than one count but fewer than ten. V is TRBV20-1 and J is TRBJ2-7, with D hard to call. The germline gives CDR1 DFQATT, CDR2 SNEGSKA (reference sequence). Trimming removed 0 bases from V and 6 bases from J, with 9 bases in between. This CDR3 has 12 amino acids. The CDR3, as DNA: TGCAGTGCTAGAGACGCTGATTCCGAGCAGTACTTC. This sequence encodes CSARDADSEQYF.

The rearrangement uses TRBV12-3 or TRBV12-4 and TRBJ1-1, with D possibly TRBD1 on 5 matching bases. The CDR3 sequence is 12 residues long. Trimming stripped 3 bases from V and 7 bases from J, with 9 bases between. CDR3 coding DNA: TGTGCCAGCAGTTTTGGGGGACTTGAAGCTTTCTTT. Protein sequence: CASSFGGLEAFF.

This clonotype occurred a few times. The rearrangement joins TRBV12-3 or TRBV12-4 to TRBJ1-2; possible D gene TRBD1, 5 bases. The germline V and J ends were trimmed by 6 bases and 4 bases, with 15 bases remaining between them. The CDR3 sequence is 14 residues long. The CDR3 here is CASSPRGRAYGYTF. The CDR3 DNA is TGTGCCAGCAGCCCTCGGGGGAGGGCCTATGGCTACACCTTC.

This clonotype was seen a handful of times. The CDR3: CASSLSGTGGKQYF. In DNA form, the CDR3 reads TGTGCCAGCAGTTTAAGCGGGACGGGAGGAAAGCAGTACTTC. V and J are TRBV27 and TRBJ2-5, with 7 bases identical to TRBD2. J was trimmed by 11 bases and V by 2 bases; bases with no gene match: 11. The CDR3 has 14 amino acids. Germline assignment: CDR1 MNHEY and CDR2 SMNVEV (reference sequence).

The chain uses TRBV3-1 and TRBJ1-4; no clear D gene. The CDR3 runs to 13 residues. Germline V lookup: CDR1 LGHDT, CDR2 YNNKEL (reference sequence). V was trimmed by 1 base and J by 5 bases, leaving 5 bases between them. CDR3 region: CASSQVENEKLFF. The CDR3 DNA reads TGTGCCAGCAGCCAAGTGGAGAATGAAAAACTGTTTTTT.

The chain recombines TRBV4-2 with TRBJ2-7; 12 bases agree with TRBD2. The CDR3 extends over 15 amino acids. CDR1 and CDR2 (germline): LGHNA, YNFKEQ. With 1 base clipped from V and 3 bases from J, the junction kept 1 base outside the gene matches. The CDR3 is CASSQGTSGDYEQYF. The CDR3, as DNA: TGTGCCAGCAGCCAAGGGACTAGCGGGGACTACGAGCAGTACTTC.

The DNA of the CDR3 is TGCGCCAGCAGGGGGGAAAGGGCGAGCACAGATACGCAGTATTTT. Translating it yields CASRGERASTDTQYF. The V and J genes are TRBV5-1 and TRBJ2-3; possibly TRBD1 or TRBD2 for D (5 bases each). V shed 5 bases and J shed 0 bases, with 13 bases lying between them. Germline CDR1 and CDR2: SGHRS and YFSETQ. The CDR3 loop spans 15 amino acids. Full variable domain (outside the CDR3, taken from reference TRBV5-1 and TRBJ2-3): KAGVTQTPRYLIKTRGQQVTLSCSPISGHRSVSWYQQTPGQGLQFLFEYFSETQRNKGNFPGRFSGRQFSNSRSEMNVSTLELGDSALYLCASRGERASTDTQYFGPGTRLTVL.

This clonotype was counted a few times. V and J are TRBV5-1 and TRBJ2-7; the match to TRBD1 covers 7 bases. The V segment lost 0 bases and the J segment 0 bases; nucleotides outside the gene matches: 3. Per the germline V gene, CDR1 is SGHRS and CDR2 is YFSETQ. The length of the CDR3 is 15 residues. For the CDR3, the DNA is TGCGCCAGCAGCTTGGAAGGGACAGACTCCTACGAGCAGTACTTC. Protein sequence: CASSLEGTDSYEQYF.

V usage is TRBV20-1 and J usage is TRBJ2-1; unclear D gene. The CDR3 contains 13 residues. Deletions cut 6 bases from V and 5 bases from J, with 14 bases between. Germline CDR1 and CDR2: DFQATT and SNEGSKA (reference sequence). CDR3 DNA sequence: TGCAGTGCGGTCTCGACTGGAAACAATGAGCAGTTCTTC. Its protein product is CSAVSTGNNEQFF.

In nucleotides, the CDR3 is TGTGCCAGCAGTTACGGACAGGGGGTCTACGAGCAGTACTTC. Translation: CASSYGQGVYEQYF. The V call is TRBV6-5, the J call TRBJ2-7; TRBD1 matches 10 bases. The CDR3 is 14 residues long. V shed 2 bases, J shed 3 bases, and the junction held 1 base outside the gene matches. In germline, CDR1 is MNHEY, CDR2 SVGAGI.

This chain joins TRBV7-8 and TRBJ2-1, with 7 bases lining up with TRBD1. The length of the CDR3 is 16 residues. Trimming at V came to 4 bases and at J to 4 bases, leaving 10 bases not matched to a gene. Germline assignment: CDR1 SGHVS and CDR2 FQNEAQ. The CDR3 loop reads CASSYKPGQIYNEQFF. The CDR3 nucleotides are TGTGCCAGCAGCTATAAACCGGGACAGATATACAATGAGCAGTTCTTC.

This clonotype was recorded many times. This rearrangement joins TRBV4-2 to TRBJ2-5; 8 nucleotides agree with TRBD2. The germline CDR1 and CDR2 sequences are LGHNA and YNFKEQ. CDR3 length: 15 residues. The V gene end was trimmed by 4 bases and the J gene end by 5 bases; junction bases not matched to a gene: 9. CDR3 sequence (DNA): TGTGCCAGCAGCCCCAGGAGCGGGAGAAGCGAGACCCAGTACTTC. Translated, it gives CASSPRSGRSETQYF.

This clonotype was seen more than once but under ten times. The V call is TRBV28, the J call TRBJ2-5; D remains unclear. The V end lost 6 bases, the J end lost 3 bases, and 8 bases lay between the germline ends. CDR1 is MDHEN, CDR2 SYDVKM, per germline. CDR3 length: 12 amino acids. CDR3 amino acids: CASSWKKETQYF. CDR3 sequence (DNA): TGTGCCAGCAGCTGGAAGAAAGAGACCCAGTACTTC.

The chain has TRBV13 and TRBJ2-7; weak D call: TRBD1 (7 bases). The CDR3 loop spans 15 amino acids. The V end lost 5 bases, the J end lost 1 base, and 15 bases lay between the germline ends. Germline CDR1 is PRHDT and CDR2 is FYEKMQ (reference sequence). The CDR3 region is CASSPAPGGSYEQYF. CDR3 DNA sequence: TGTGCCAGCAGCCCCGCCCCAGGGGGGTCCTACGAGCAGTACTTC.

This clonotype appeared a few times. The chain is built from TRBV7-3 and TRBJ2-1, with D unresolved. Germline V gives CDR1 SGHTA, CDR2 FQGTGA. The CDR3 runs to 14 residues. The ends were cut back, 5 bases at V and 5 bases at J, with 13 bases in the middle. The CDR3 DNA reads TGTGCCAGCAGCCCCCCTGGTAACGACAATGAGCAGTTCTTC. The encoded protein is CASSPPGNDNEQFF.

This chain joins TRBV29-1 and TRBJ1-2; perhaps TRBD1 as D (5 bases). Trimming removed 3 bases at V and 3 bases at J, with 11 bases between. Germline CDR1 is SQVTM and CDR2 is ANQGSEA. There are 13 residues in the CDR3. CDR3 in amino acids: CSVDVSGHYGYTF. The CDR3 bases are TGCAGCGTTGACGTGTCGGGGCACTATGGCTACACCTTC.

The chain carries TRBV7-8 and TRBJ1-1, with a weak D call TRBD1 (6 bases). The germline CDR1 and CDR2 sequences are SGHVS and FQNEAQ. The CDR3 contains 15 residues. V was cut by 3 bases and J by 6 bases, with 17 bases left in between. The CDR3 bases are TGTGCCAGCAGCTTGGTCCCCAGGGGTAGCCCTGAAGCTTTCTTT. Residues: CASSLVPRGSPEAFF.

The CDR3 coding sequence is TGTGCCAGCAGATCGGGGACTAGCGGTTTGATGGAGCAGTACTTC. Encoded protein: CASRSGTSGLMEQYF. This rearrangement joins TRBV12-3 or TRBV12-4 to TRBJ2-7; TRBD2 aligns across 11 bases. The CDR3 runs to 15 residues. V shed 6 bases, J shed 7 bases, and the junction held 11 bases outside the gene matches.

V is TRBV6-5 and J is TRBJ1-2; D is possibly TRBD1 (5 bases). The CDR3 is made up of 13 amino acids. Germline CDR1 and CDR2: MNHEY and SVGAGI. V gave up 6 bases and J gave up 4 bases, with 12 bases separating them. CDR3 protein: CASRRRQTYGYTF. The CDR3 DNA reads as TGTGCCAGCAGGAGGCGACAGACCTATGGCTACACCTTC.

The CDR3 is CATSRDRGGIRPQHF. The DNA for the CDR3 is TGTGCCACCAGCAGAGATCGCGGTGGTATTCGGCCCCAGCATTTT. This sequence joins TRBV15 and TRBJ1-5, with D unclear. V lost 0 bases and J 9 bases, leaving 15 bases between the germline ends. The CDR3 is 15 residues long. Germline V gene data show CDR1 as LNHNV and CDR2 as YYDKDF (reference sequence).